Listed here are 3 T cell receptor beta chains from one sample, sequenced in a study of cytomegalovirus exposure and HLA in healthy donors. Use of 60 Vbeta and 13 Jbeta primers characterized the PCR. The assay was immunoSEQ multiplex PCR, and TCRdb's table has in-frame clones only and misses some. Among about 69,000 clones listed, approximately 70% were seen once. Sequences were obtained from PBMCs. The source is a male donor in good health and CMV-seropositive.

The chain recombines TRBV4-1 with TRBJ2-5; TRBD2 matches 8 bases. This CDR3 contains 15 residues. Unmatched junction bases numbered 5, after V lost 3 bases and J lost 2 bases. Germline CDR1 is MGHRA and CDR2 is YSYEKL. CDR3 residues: CASSHHGLAQETQYF. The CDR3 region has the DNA TGCGCCAGCAGCCACCACGGACTAGCTCAAGAGACCCAGTACTTC.

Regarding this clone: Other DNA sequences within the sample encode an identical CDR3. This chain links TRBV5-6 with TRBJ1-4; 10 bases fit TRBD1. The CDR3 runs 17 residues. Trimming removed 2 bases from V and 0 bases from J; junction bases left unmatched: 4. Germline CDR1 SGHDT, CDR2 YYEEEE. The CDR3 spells CASSLVGQGATNEKLFF. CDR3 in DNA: TGTGCCAGCAGCTTAGTAGGACAGGGGGCAACTAATGAAAAACTGTTTTTT.

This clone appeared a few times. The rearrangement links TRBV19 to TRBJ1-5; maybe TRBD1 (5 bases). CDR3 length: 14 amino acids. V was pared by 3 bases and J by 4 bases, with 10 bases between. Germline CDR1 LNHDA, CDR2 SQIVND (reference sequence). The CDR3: CASSIWAGNQPQHF. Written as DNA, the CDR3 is TGTGCCAGTAGTATCTGGGCAGGGAATCAGCCCCAGCATTTT.